This T cell receptor beta chain was captured by sequencing in a study of blood T cell repertoires in COVID-19. At the level of the study: Acute and convalescent COVID-19 specimens originated in the United States, Italy and Spain. Sources were T cells, B-cell-depleted T cells, or PBMCs; the material itself was cDNA or gDNA.

CDR1 and CDR2 from the germline V gene are KGHSY and FQNENV. The CDR3 sequence is 14 residues long. V shed 4 bases, J shed 7 bases, and the junction held 8 bases outside the gene matches. Authors' processing steps: By means of reference gene primer amplification, nucleated cell counts were estimated. Assay: immunoSEQ multiplex PCR; the TCRdb copy retains only in-frame clones and omits some. For V, J and clone size, that table is used; D and trimming come from the DNA. The data contain under 300,000 clones, approximately 90% of them singletons. This TCR was sampled from a woman aged 40 to 50 who had recovered from COVID-19. V is TRBV16 and J is TRBJ1-2; 8 bases fit TRBD1. The sample comprised peripheral blood. The CDR3 DNA is TGTGCCAGCAGCCGCAGGGGGCTGCCGGGTGGCTACACCTTC. Translated: CASSRRGLPGGYTF.